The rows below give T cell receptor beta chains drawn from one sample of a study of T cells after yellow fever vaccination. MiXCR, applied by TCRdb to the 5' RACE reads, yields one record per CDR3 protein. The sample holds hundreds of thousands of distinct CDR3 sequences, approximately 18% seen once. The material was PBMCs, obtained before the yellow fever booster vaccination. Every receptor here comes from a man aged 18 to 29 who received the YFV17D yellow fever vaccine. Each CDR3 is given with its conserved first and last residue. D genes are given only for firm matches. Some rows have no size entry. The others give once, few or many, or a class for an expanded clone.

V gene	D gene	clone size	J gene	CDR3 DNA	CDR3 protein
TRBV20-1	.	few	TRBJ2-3	TGCAGTGCTAGAGGCGCCGCCACAGATACGCAGTATTTT	CSARGAATDTQYF
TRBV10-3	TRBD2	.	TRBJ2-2	TGTGCCATCAGTGCGGCAGCGGGGGGCATGAACACCGGGGAGCTGTTTTTT	CAISAAAGGMNTGELFF
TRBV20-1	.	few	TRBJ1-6	TGCAGTGCTACGTTGACGGATAATTCACCCCTCCACTTT	CSATLTDNSPLHF
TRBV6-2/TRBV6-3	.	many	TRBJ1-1	TGTGCCAGCAGTTTTCAGGATGGCACTGAAGCTTTCTTT	CASSFQDGTEAFF
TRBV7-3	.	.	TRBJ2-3	TGTGCCAGCAGCGCGGGTAGCTCAGATACGCAGTATTTT	CASSAGSSDTQYF
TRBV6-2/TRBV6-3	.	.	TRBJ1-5	TGTGCCAGCAGAACCGGGGGTCAGCCCCAGCATTTT	CASRTGGQPQHF
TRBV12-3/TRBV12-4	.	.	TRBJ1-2	TGTGCCAGCAGCGACCGGGGAGGCTATGGCTACACCTTC	CASSDRGGYGYTF
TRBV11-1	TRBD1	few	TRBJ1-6	TGTGCCAGCAGCCGCGGGACAGGGGGCTCCTATAATTCACCCCTCCACTTT	CASSRGTGGSYNSPLHF
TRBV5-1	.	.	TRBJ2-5	TGCGCCAGCAGCCCCTCAGATGCGATGGAGACCCAGTACTTC	CASSPSDAMETQYF
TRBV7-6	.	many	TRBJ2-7	TGTGCCAGCAGCTTAGGCAGGGAGGACTACGAGCAGTACTTC	CASSLGREDYEQYF
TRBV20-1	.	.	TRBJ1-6	TGCAGTGCTAGGAGGCAGTTGGATTCACCCCTCCACTTT	CSARRQLDSPLHF
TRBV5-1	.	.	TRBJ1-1	TGCGCCAGCAGCCAATCAGCAGCGAACACTGAAGCTTTCTTT	CASSQSAANTEAFF